This T cell receptor beta chain was found in a study of technical replicates of blood from a handful of donors. Unmatched junction bases numbered 1, after V lost 1 base and J lost 6 bases. Germline V gene sequence: CDR1 SGHTA, CDR2 FQGTGA. The CDR3 loop spans 14 amino acids. Using immunoSEQ multiplex PCR, the repertoire was profiled, and TCRdb retains in-frame clones only, with some absent. Among tens of thousands of clones listed, around 97% were seen once. The receptor comes from a human donor in good health. Sequenced input: T cells isolated from PBMCs. The chain employs TRBV7-3 and TRBJ2-2; 8 nucleotides match TRBD1. The CDR3 spells CASSLIQGAGELFF. The CDR3 bases are TGTGCCAGCAGCTTAATACAGGGGGCCGGGGAGCTGTTTTTT.